This T cell receptor beta chain was captured by sequencing in a study of CD8 T cells in Susac syndrome. The CDR3 is made up of 15 amino acids. The ends were cut back, 2 bases at V and 5 bases at J, with 14 bases in the middle. CDR1 is SGDLS and CDR2 is YYNGEE in the germline V gene. RNA totalling roughly 0.45 to 1 ug underwent reverse transcription with random hexamers. The authors amplified TCR beta CDR3 across 54 Vbeta and 13 Jbeta using immunoSEQ multiplex PCR. Via MiXCR, TCRdb re-called the immunoSEQ multiplex PCR reads, giving one row per CDR3 protein. Altogether roughly 150,000 distinct CDR3 sequences are present, around 90% being singletons, with the ten largest covering around 0.079%. Sequencing targeted TCR beta in blood CD8+ and CD4+ T cells. This clonotype was seen a single time.

Material: CD4+ T cells from PBMCs. The receptor was derived from a human donor in good health. The J gene is TRBJ1-5, the V gene TRBV9; possible D gene TRBD1, 5 bases. CDR3 sequence (DNA): TGTGCCAGCAGCGTTGGGGCGGGACGAGATCAGCCCCAGCATTTT. This gives the protein CASSVGAGRDQPQHF.